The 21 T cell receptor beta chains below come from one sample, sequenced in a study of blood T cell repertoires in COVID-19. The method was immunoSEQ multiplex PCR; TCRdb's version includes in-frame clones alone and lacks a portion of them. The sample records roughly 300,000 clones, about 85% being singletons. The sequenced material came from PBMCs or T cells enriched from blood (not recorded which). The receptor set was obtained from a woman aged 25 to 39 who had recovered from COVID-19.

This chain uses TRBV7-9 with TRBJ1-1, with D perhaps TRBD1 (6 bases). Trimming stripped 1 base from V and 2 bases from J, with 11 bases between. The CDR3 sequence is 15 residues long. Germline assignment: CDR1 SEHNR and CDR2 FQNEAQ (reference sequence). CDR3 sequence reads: CASSLGRGRNTEAFF. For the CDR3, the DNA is TGTGCCAGCAGCTTAGGCAGGGGACGAAACACTGAAGCTTTCTTT.

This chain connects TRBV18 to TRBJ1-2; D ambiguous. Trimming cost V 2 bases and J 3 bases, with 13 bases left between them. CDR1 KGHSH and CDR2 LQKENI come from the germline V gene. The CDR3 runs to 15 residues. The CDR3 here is CASSPTLKLHYGYTF. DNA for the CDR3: TGTGCCAGCTCACCAACTTTAAAACTGCACTATGGCTACACCTTC.

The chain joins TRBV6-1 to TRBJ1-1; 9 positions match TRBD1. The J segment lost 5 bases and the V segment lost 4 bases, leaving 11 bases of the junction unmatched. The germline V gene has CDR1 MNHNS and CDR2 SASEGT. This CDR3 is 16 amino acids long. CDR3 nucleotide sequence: TGTGCCAGCAGTGGATTCTCGGGACAGGGAAGTACTGAAGCTTTCTTT. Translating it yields CASSGFSGQGSTEAFF.

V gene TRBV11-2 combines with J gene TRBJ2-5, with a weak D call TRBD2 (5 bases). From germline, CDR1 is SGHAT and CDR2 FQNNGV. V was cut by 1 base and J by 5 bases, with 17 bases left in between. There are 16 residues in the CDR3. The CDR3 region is CASSLGAPGKRETQYF. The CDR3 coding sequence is TGTGCCAGCAGCTTAGGGGCCCCTGGTAAGCGGGAGACCCAGTACTTC.

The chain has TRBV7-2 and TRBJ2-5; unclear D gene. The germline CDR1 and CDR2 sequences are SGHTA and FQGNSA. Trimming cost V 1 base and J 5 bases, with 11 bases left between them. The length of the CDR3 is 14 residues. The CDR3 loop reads CASSLVSPGETQYF. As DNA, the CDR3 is TGTGCCAGCAGCTTAGTCTCCCCCGGGGAGACCCAGTACTTC.

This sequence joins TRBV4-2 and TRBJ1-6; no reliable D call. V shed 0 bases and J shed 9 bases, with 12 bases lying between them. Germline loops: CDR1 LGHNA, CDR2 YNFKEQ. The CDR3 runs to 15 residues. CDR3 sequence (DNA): TGTGCCAGCAGCCAAGAGGAGTTATTGGGTTCACCCCTCCACTTT. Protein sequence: CASSQEELLGSPLHF.

For the CDR3, the DNA is TGTGCCAGCAGCGGAACAGGAGTAAGCACAGATACGCAGTATTTT. This codes for CASSGTGVSTDTQYF. The chain has TRBV9 and TRBJ2-3; TRBD1 is a possible D gene (5 bases). The V end was cut by 3 bases, the J end by 0 bases, with 11 bases between. This CDR3 comprises 15 residues. The germline V gene has CDR1 SGDLS and CDR2 YYNGEE.

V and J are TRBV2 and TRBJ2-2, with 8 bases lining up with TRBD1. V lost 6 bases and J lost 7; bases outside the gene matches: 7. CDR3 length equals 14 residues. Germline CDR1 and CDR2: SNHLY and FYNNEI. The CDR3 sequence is CASSGQGVVGELFF. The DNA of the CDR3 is TGTGCCAGCAGCGGACAGGGTGTAGTCGGGGAGCTGTTTTTT.

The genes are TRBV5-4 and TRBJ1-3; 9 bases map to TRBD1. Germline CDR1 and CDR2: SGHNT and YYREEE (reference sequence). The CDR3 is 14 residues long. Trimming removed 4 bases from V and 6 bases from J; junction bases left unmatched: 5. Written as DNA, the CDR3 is TGTGCCAGCAGCAGGGACAGGGTGGCAAACACCATATATTTT. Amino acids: CASSRDRVANTIYF.

CDR3 sequence (DNA): TGCGCCAGCAGCCGGACCGACAGGGTCACTGAAGCTTTCTTT. Amino acid sequence: CASSRTDRVTEAFF. The chain couples TRBV4-1 to TRBJ1-1; TRBD1 matches 7 bases. The germline V gene encodes CDR1 MGHRA and CDR2 YSYEKL. Trimming took 4 bases from V and 4 from J; bases not matched to a gene: 6. The length of the CDR3 is 14 residues.

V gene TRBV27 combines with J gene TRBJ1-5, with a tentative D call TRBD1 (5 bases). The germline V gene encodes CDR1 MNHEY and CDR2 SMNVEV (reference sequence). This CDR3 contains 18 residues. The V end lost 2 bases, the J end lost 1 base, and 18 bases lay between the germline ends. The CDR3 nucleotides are TGTGCCAGCAGTTTAAGGCCAGGGTCCTCGCTCAGCAATCAGCCCCAGCATTTT. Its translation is CASSLRPGSSLSNQPQHF.

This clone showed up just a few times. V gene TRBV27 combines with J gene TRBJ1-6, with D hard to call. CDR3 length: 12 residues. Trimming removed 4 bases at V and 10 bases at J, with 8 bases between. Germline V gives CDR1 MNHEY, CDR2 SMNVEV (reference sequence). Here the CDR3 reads CASSSPRSPLHF. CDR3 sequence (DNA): TGTGCCAGCAGTTCGCCCAGGTCACCCCTCCACTTT.

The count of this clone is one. CDR3 amino acids: CASSVQRGQGNQPQHF. Here the CDR3 DNA reads TGTGCCAGCAGCGTACAGAGGGGACAGGGGAATCAGCCCCAGCATTTT. The chain carries TRBV9 and TRBJ1-5; the match to TRBD1 covers 10 bases. The CDR3 is made up of 16 amino acids. V trimming: 1 base; J trimming: 4 bases; junction bases outside the gene matches: 5. Germline V gene lookup returns CDR1 SGDLS and CDR2 YYNGEE.

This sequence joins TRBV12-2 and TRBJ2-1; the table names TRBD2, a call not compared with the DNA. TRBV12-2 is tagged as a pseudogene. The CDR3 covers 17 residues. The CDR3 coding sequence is TGTGCAAGTCGCTTAGCGGGGACTAGCGGGGGCTACAATGAGCAGTTCTTC. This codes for CASRLAGTSGGYNEQFF.

CDR3 nucleotides: TGTGCCAGTAGTATAATCAAACAGCTAAACAATCAGCCCCAGCATTTT. Translation: CASSIIKQLNNQPQHF. The chain links TRBV19 to TRBJ1-5; D gene unclear. The CDR3 sequence is 16 residues long. Trimming removed 2 bases at V and 3 bases at J, with 14 bases between. Germline V gene sequence: CDR1 LNHDA, CDR2 SQIVND (reference sequence).

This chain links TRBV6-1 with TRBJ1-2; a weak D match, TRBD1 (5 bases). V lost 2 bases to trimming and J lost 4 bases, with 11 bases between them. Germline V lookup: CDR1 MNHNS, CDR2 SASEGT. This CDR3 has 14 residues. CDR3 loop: CASSETGGSYGYTF. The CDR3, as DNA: TGTGCCAGCAGTGAAACAGGAGGGAGCTATGGCTACACCTTC.

CDR3 region: CASSKGQGADQETQYF. In nucleotides, the CDR3 is TGTGCCAGCAGCAAAGGGCAGGGGGCGGACCAAGAGACCCAGTACTTC. The chain combines TRBV9 with TRBJ2-5; TRBD1 agrees at 8 bases. This CDR3 has 16 residues. Germline CDR1 reads SGDLS; CDR2 reads YYNGEE. Losses at the gene ends were 4 bases for V and 0 bases for J; bases not matched to a gene: 8.

The chain's CDR3 is CATTSTGTPTDTQYF. The CDR3 nucleotides read TGTGCCACGACCTCTACCGGGACACCCACAGATACGCAGTATTTT. V gene TRBV19 combines with J gene TRBJ2-3; maybe TRBD1 (6 bases). Germline V gene data show CDR1 as LNHDA and CDR2 as SQIVND (reference sequence). Trimming took off 10 bases at V and 2 bases at J, with 19 bases between the two ends. The CDR3 extends over 15 amino acids.

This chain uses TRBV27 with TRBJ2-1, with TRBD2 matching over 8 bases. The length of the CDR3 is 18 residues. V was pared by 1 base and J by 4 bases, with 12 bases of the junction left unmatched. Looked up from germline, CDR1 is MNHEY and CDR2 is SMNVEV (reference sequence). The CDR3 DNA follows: TGTGCCAGCAGTTTATTGGGGGTGCAGCGGGGGCCTTACAATGAGCAGTTCTTC. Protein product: CASSLLGVQRGPYNEQFF.

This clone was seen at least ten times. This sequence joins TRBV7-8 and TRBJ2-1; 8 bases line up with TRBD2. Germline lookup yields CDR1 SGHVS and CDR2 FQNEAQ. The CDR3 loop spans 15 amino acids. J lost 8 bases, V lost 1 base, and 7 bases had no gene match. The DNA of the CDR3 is TGTGCCAGCAGCTTAGATCGGGGGGGCCGATATGAGCAGTTCTTC. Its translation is CASSLDRGGRYEQFF.

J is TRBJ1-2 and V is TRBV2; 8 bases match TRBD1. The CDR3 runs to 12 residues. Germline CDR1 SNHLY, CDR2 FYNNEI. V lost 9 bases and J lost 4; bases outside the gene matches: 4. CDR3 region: CASQGAGYGYTF. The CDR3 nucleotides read TGTGCCAGTCAGGGGGCGGGCTATGGCTACACCTTC.